This T cell receptor beta chain came from a study of T-cell reconstitution after alpha-beta-depleted transplantation in children. Findings of the study overall: The authors attributed T-cell counts and diversity one year after transplant mostly to newly produced T cells.

As concerns this clonotype: What it binds is not known. Possible read error: a much larger clone is one base away. The CDR3 does not close with the conserved phenylalanine or tryptophan, likely indicating a read error.

Researchers prepared the TCRbeta library using unique molecular identifiers, the study reports. TCRdb used MiXCR to reprocess the PCR reads, holding one entry per CDR3 protein. The sample carries fewer than 550,000 distinct CDR3 sequences, about 11% recorded once. The CDR3 covers 14 residues. The germline CDR1 and CDR2 sequences are MDHEN and SYDVKM. Deletions cut 6 bases from V and 6 bases from J, with 15 bases between. The source material was PBMCs, sampled before TCRalphabeta/CD19-depleted stem cell transplant. V is TRBV28 and J is TRBJ2-1, with D possibly called TRBD1 or TRBD2 (5 bases each). This sequence was found in a child younger than 10 with inherited bone marrow failure, due to receive a stem cell transplant. CDR3 amino acids: CASRPPGTVNEQFL. The CDR3 DNA follows: TGTGCCAGCAGGCCCCCCGGGACGGTCAATGAGCAGTTCCTC.